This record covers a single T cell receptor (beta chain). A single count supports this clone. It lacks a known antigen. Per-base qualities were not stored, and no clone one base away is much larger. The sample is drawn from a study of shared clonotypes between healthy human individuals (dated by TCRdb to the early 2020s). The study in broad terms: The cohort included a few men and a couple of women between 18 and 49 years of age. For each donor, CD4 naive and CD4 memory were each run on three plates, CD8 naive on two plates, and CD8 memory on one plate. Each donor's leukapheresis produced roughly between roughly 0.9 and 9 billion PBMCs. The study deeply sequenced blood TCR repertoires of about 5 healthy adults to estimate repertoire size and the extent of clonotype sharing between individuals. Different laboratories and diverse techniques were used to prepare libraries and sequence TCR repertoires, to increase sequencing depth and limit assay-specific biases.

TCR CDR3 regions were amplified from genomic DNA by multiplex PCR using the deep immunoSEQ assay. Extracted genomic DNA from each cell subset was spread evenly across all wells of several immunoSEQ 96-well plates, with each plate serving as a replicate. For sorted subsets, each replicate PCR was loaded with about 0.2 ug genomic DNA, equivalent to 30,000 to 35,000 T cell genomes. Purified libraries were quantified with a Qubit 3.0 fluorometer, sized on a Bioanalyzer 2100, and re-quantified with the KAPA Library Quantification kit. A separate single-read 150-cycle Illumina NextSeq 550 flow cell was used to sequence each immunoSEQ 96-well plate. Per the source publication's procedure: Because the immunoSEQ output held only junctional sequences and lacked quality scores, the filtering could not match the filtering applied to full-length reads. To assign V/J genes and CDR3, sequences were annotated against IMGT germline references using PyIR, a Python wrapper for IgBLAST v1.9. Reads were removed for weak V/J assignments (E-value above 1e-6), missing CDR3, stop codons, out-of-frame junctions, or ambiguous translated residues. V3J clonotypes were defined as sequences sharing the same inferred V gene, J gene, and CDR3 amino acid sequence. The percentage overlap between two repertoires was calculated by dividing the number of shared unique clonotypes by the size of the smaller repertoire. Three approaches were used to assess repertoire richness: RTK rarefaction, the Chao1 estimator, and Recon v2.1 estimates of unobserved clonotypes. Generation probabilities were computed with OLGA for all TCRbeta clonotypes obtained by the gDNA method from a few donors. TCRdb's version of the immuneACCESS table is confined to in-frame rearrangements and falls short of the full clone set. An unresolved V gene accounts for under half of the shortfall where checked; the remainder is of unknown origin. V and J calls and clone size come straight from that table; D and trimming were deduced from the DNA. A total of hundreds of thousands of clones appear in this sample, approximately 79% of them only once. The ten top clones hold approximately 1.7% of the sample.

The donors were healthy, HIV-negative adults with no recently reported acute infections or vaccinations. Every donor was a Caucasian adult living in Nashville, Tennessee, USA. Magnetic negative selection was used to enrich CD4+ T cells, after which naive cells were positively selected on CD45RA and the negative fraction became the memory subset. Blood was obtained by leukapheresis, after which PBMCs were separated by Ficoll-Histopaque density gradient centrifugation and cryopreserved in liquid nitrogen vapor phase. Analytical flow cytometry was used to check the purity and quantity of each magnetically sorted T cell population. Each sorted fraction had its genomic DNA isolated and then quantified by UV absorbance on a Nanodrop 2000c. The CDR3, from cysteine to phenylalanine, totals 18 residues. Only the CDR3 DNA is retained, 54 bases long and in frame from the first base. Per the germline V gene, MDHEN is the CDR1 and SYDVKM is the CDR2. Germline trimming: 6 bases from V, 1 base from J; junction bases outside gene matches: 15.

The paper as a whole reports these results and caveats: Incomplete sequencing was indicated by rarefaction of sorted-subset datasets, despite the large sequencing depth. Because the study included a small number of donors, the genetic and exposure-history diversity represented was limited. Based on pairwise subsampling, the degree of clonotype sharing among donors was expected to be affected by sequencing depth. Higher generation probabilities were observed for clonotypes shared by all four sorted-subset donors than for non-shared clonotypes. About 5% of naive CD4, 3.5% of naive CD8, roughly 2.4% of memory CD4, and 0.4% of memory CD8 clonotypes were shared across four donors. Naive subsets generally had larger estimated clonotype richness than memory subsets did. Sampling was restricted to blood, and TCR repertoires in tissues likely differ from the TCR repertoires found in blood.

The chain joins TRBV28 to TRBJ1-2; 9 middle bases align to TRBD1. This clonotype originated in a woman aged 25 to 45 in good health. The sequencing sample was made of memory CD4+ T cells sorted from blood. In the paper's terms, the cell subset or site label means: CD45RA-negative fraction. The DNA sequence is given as TGTGCCAGCAGAACCCCGGGACAGGGAGGAGGCCTTAACTATGGCTACACCTTC. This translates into CASRTPGQGGGLNYGYTF.